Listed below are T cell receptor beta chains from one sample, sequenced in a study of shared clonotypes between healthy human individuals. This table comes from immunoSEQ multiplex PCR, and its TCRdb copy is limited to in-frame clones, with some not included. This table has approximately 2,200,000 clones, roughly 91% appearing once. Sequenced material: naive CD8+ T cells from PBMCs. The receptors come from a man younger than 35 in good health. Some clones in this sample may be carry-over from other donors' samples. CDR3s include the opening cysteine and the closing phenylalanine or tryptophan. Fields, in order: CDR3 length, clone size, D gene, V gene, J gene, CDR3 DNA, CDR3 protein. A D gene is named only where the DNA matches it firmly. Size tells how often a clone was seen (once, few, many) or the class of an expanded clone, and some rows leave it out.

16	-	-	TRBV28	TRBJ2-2	TGTGCCAGCAGTTTAAGTCCAGACGATAACACCGGGGAGCTGTTTTTT	CASSLSPDDNTGELFF
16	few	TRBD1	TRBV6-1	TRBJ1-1	TGTGCCAGCAGTGAGGACAGGACCATTATGAACACTGAAGCTTTCTTT	CASSEDRTIMNTEAFF
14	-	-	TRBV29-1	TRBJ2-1	TGCAGCGTTGAAGCCGTGACAGATTACAATGAGCAGTTCTTC	CSVEAVTDYNEQFF
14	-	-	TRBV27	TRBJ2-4	TGTGCCAGCAGTTGGAGGAGGGGGGAAAACATTCAGTACTTC	CASSWRRGENIQYF
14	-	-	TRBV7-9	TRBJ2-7	TGTGCCAGCAGCTTTACAGAAAGCTCCTACGAGCAGTACTTC	CASSFTESSYEQYF
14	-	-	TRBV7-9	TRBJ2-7	TGTGCCAGCAGCTCCGCAGCCTACTCCTACGAGCAGTACTTC	CASSSAAYSYEQYF
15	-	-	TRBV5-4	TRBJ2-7	TGTGCCAGCAGCTTCCTCCCGGGAGAACTTGACGAGCAGTACTTC	CASSFLPGELDEQYF
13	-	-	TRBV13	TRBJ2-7	TGTGCCAGCAATGAGCGAATCGCCTACGAGCAGTACTTC	CASNERIAYEQYF
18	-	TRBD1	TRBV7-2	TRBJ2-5	TGTGCCAGCAGCTCAAGGAGTAAGGACAGGGTCTCCTGGGAGACCCAGTACTTC	CASSSRSKDRVSWETQYF
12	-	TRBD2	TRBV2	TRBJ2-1	TGTGCCAGCAGGGAGGGAGGGCATGAGCAGTTCTTC	CASREGGHEQFF
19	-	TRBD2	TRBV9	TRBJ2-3	TGTGCCAGCAGTGAGGGAGGACTAGCGGGAGGGACTAGCACAGATACGCAGTATTTT	CASSEGGLAGGTSTDTQYF
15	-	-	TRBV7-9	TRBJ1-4	TGTGCCAGCAGCCCCCCGGCGGGCTTGGATGAAAAACTGTTTTTT	CASSPPAGLDEKLFF
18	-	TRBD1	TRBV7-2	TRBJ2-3	TGTGCCAGCAGCTTAACGGGACAGGCCCATACCAGCACAGATACGCAGTATTTT	CASSLTGQAHTSTDTQYF
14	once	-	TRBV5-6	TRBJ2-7	TGTGCCAGCAGCTTGAAGGGGGTCGCCTACGAGCAGTACTTC	CASSLKGVAYEQYF
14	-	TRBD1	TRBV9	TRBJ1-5	TGTGCCAGCAGCGTAACCGACAGGGCCCAGCCCCAGCATTTT	CASSVTDRAQPQHF
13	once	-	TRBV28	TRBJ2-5	TGTGCCAGCAGTCCCGGGGCCGGGCAGACCCAGTACTTC	CASSPGAGQTQYF
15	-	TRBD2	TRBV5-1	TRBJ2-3	TGCGCCAGCAGCTTCGTTAGCGGGAGAGCAGATACGCAGTATTTT	CASSFVSGRADTQYF
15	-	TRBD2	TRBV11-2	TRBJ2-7	TGTGCCAGCAGCTTTGGACTAGCGTCGCAATACGAGCAGTACTTC	CASSFGLASQYEQYF
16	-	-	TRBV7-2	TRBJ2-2	TGTGCCAGCAGCTTAGGGGCCAGGGGAAACACCGGGGAGCTGTTTTTT	CASSLGARGNTGELFF
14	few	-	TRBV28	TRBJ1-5	TGTGCCAGCAGCCGCCGGGGGCGCAACCAGCCCCAGCATTTT	CASSRRGRNQPQHF
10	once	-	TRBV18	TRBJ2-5	TGTGCCAGCTCTGGGGAGACCCAGTACTTC	CASSGETQYF
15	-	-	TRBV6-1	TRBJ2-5	TGTGCCAGCAGTGTCGGGATAGTCGCCCAAGAGACCCAGTACTTC	CASSVGIVAQETQYF
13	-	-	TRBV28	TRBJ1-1	TGTGCCAGCACCGAAGAGTGGGGCCCGGGGGCTTTCTTT	CASTEEWGPGAFF
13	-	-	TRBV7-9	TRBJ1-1	TGTGCCAGCACCGAGGGGGTGAACACTGAAGCTTTCTTT	CASTEGVNTEAFF
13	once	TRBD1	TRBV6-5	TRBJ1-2	TGTGCCAGCAGTTACCTAACAGGGGATGGCTACACCTTC	CASSYLTGDGYTF
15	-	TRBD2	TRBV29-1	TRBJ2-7	TGCAGCACCCAATCGACTAGCGGGAGTTTCTACGAGCAGTACTTC	CSTQSTSGSFYEQYF
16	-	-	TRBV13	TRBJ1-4	TGTGCCAGCAGCGACCAACGCCAGGAAGCTAATGAAAAACTGTTTTTT	CASSDQRQEANEKLFF
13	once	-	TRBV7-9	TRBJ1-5	TGTGCCAGCAGCATATCTCGCGGTCAGCCCCAGCATTTT	CASSISRGQPQHF
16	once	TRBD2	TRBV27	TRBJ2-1	TGTGCCAGCAGTTTAATCCTAGCGGGAGGGCCCGATGAGCAGTTCTTC	CASSLILAGGPDEQFF
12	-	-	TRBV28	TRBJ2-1	TGTGCCAGCAGTTTTAGCTCCAATGAGCAGTTCTTC	CASSFSSNEQFF
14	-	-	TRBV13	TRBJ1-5	TGTGCCAGCAGCTTGGGGGGGCCGAATCAGCCCCAGCATTTT	CASSLGGPNQPQHF
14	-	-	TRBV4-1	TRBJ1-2	TGCGCCAGCAGCCAAGAGACAGCCCACGCCGGCTACACCTTC	CASSQETAHAGYTF
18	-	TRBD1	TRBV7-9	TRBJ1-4	TGTGCCAGCAGCTTAGGGGGACAGAATTATGCAACTAATGAAAAACTGTTTTTT	CASSLGGQNYATNEKLFF
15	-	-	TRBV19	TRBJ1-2	TGTGCCAGTAGTGCTGGGACTGCGTTTGGGGATGGCTACACCTTC	CASSAGTAFGDGYTF
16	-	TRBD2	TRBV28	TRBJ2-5	TGTGCCAGCAGTTTTCGAGTAGCGGGAGGGCAAGAGACCCAGTACTTC	CASSFRVAGGQETQYF
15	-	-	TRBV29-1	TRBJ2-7	TGCAGCGTTGAATTCGTAGGGCATCCAAACTACGAGCAGTACTTC	CSVEFVGHPNYEQYF
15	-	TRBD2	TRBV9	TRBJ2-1	TGTGCCAGCAGCCCTCTGGGAGGGCTAATCGATGAGCAGTTCTTC	CASSPLGGLIDEQFF
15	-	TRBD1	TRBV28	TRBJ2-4	TGTGCCAGCAGCCCCCCTCCGGGACAGGGAAACATTCAGTACTTC	CASSPPPGQGNIQYF
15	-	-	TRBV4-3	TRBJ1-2	TGCGCCAGCAGCCAAGATGGAGGGCAGCTCTATGGCTACACCTTC	CASSQDGGQLYGYTF
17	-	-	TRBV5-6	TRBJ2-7	TGTGCCAGCAGCGGACGGGTAATGGGTATCGGCTCCTACGAGCAGTACTTC	CASSGRVMGIGSYEQYF
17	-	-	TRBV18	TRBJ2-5	TGTGCCAGCTCACCGACTTACATGGGAGGGGGCCAAGAGACCCAGTACTTC	CASSPTYMGGGQETQYF
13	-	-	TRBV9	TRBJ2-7	TGTGCCAGCAGCGTAGGAGAGTCGGGGGAGCAGTACTTC	CASSVGESGEQYF
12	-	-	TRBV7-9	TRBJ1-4	TGTGCCAGCAGCTTAGCAAATGAAAAACTGTTTTTT	CASSLANEKLFF
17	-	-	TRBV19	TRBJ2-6	TGTGCCAGTAGGCCGACGGGGAGTAACTCTGGGGCCAACGTCCTGACTTTC	CASRPTGSNSGANVLTF
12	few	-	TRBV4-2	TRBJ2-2	TGTGCCAGCAGCCCTTACACCGGGGAGCTGTTTTTT	CASSPYTGELFF
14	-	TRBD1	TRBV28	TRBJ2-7	TGTGCCAGCAGTTTCCAGGGGGAGCCCTACGAGCAGTACTTC	CASSFQGEPYEQYF
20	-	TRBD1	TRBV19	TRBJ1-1	TGTGCCAGTCGACACTACGGGGAGGACAGGGCATCGTATTACCACACTGAAGCTTTCTTT	CASRHYGEDRASYYHTEAFF
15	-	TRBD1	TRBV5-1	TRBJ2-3	TGCGCCAGCAGCTCGACAGGGCCAAGTGCAGATACGCAGTATTTT	CASSSTGPSADTQYF
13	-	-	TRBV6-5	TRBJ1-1	TGTGCCAGCAGTGACCCCCTGGACACTGAAGCTTTCTTT	CASSDPLDTEAFF
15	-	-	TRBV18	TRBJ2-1	TGTGCCAGCTCTCAAGGTAGAAGCTCCTACAATGAGCAGTTCTTC	CASSQGRSSYNEQFF
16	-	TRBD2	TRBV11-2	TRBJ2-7	TGTGCCAGCAGGGGGGTAGCGGGAGGGCCTGGCTACGAGCAGTACTTC	CASRGVAGGPGYEQYF
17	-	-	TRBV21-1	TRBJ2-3	TGTGCCAGCAGCACTAATTCGGGTGGTCTGGCAGCTGATACGCAGTATTTT	CASSTNSGGLAADTQYF
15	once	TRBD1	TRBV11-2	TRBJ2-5	TGTGCCAGCAGCCCTAGGGGCAGGGGGCAAGAGACCCAGTACTTC	CASSPRGRGQETQYF
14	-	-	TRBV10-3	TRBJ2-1	TGTGCCATCAGTGAGCCATCGTCCGGGTATGAGCAGTTCTTC	CAISEPSSGYEQFF